This T cell receptor (beta chain) was retrieved from a study of tumor-infiltrating lymphocytes in localized non-small cell lung cancer. Study-wide findings and caveats: Only some patients had TCR sequencing, depending on available tissue.

About this clone: Antigen unknown.

V lost 10 bases to trimming and J lost 1 base; unmatched junction nucleotides: 4. The germline CDR1 and CDR2 sequences are ENHRY and SYGVKD. This CDR3 is 13 amino acids long. Libraries were prepared by immunoSEQ multiplex PCR; TCRdb keeps only in-frame clonotypes and omits some of them. The table records about 24,000 clones, around 64% of them present only once. The sequence was collected from a human donor with non-small cell lung cancer. V usage is TRBV10-3 and J usage is TRBJ1-2; 9 bases are a match to TRBD1. Sequenced sample: lung tumor tissue. CDR3 protein: CATGQGINYGYTF. In nucleotides, the CDR3 is TGTGCCACCGGACAGGGGATTAACTATGGCTACACCTTC.